The 25 T cell receptor beta chains reported below all come from one sample, sequenced in a study of neurological immune-mediated disorders. TCRdb redid the calling of the 5' RACE reads with MiXCR, one entry per CDR3 protein. Of fewer than 60,000 distinct CDR3 sequences in the sample, about an eighth were seen once. Noted time point: longitudinal time-point 2. The material sequenced was PBMCs. These receptors were collected from a male donor with HTLV-1-associated myelopathy (HAM/TSP).

This clonotype has at least ten counts. Here the CDR3 DNA reads TGTGCCAGCAGCTTAGCCTCGGCAGGAGGGATTTTTTCGGGTCCCAACACTGAAGCTTTCTTT. It encodes CASSLASAGGIFSGPNTEAFF. The V call is TRBV7-2, the J call TRBJ1-1; D gene unclear. Germline values: CDR1 SGHTA, CDR2 FQGNSA. This CDR3 region has 21 residues. Trimming left V 0 bases short and J 2 bases short, with 28 bases between.

The CDR3 loop reads CASSLDSNSYEQYF. In DNA form, the CDR3 reads TGTGCCAGCAGCTTGGACAGTAACTCCTACGAGCAGTACTTC. The genes are TRBV7-9 and TRBJ2-5, with a possible D match to TRBD1 (6 bases). The J call may be incorrect, as the DNA end agrees better with TRBJ2-7. The germline V gene encodes CDR1 SEHNR and CDR2 FQNEAQ (reference sequence). The CDR3 runs to 14 residues.

The chain combines TRBV9 with TRBJ2-5, with D possibly being TRBD1 (6 bases). The CDR3 is made up of 17 amino acids. The germline V and J ends were trimmed by 4 bases and 4 bases, with 23 bases remaining between them. Germline CDR1 is SGDLS and CDR2 is YYNGEE. The CDR3 DNA follows: TGTGCCAGCAGCCCCCTTAGGGGGAAGGTTCTCGGAGAGACCCAGTACTTC. Its translation: CASSPLRGKVLGETQYF.

This clonotype showed up many times. CDR3 bases: TGTGCCAGCAGTTTAGGGGACAGCTATGGCTACACCTTC. Residues: CASSLGDSYGYTF. The chain has TRBV12-3 or TRBV12-4 and TRBJ1-2; 7 positions agree with TRBD1. The V gene end was trimmed by 1 base and the J gene end by 4 bases; junction bases not matched to a gene: 0. The CDR3 covers 13 residues.

This clonotype was recorded at least ten times. In nucleotides, the CDR3 is TGTGCCAGCAGCGGAAGGACAGGGAGTTTAGATACGCAGTATTTT. Translating it yields CASSGRTGSLDTQYF. The rearrangement uses TRBV7-2 and TRBJ2-3; 8 nucleotides agree with TRBD1. J gave up 5 bases and V 5 bases, and 9 bases lay outside the gene matches. Germline CDR1 SGHTA, CDR2 FQGNSA. The CDR3 has 15 residues.

This clonotype has a count of ten or more. CDR3 DNA: TGCGCCAGCAGGGAGGACAGGGCGGACAATGAGCAGTTCTTC. This gives the protein CASREDRADNEQFF. The chain couples TRBV4-1 to TRBJ2-1; 8 bases line up with TRBD1. Trimming at V came to 6 bases and at J to 5 bases, leaving 6 bases not matched to a gene. This CDR3 spans 14 amino acids. The germline V gene encodes CDR1 MGHRA and CDR2 YSYEKL.

This clonotype was detected ten times or more. This chain joins TRBV12-3 or TRBV12-4 and TRBJ1-1; D is possibly TRBD1 (5 bases). Between the trimmed V and J ends, which lost 3 bases and 8 bases, there was a span of 16 bases. The CDR3 sequence is 14 residues long. As DNA, the CDR3 is TGTGCCAGCAGTTTGGCAGGGTCTAATTTCGAAGCTTTCTTT. Its translation: CASSLAGSNFEAFF.

The rearrangement links TRBV7-2 to TRBJ2-4; D perhaps matches TRBD1 (5 bases). This CDR3 is built from 16 residues. The V end lost 0 bases, the J end lost 2 bases, and 11 bases lay between the germline ends. CDR1 and CDR2 from the germline V gene are SGHTA and FQGNSA. CDR3 loop: CASSLAQGLSKNIQYF. CDR3 nucleotides: TGTGCCAGCAGCTTAGCGCAGGGTTTATCCAAAAACATTCAGTACTTC.

This clonotype showed up many times. The chain is built from TRBV3-1 and TRBJ2-7, with TRBD2 identical over 8 bases. The CDR3 spans 15 residues. J gave up 2 bases and V 4 bases, and 7 bases lay outside the gene matches. Germline V CDR1 and CDR2: LGHDT, YNNKEL (reference sequence). DNA of the CDR3: TGTGCCAGCAGCCCCTCGGTAGCGGGGACCTACGAGCAGTACTTC. It is translated as CASSPSVAGTYEQYF.

The rearrangement joins TRBV20-1 to TRBJ2-5, with TRBD1 identical over 9 bases. Germline lookup yields CDR1 DFQATT and CDR2 SNEGSKA (reference sequence). This CDR3 contains 16 residues. V was clipped by 1 base and J by 2 bases; unmatched bases: 8. CDR3 in amino acids: CSARATRDRVQETQYF. CDR3 nucleotides: TGCAGTGCTAGAGCCACCCGGGACAGGGTACAAGAGACCCAGTACTTC.

This clonotype was observed at least ten times. This chain joins TRBV12-3 or TRBV12-4 and TRBJ2-7; D possibly corresponds to TRBD1 (6 bases). This CDR3 region has 14 residues. The V and J ends lost 6 bases and 2 bases respectively, with 14 bases between them. As DNA, the CDR3 is TGTGCCAGCAGACCCGGACAGTACCCCTACGAGCAGTACTTC. It is translated as CASRPGQYPYEQYF.

This clonotype was counted many times. This chain connects TRBV5-1 to TRBJ1-5, with 8 bases aligning to TRBD1. This CDR3 comprises 15 residues. Germline V lookup: CDR1 SGHRS, CDR2 YFSETQ. The trim removed 0 bases at V and 8 bases at J, leaving 7 bases unmatched. In DNA form, the CDR3 reads TGCGCCAGCAGCTTGGTAGGCCAGGGGGCAGAGCCCCAGCATTTT. It specifies CASSLVGQGAEPQHF.

The sample holds many counts of this clonotype. The chain uses TRBV7-8 and TRBJ2-7; 8 positions agree with TRBD1. The V gene's germline CDR1 is SGHVS and CDR2 FQNEAQ. J gave up 4 bases and V 6 bases, and 5 bases lay outside the gene matches. The CDR3 totals 13 residues. The CDR3 bases are TGTGCCAGCAGTCCGACAGGGGAGTACGAGCAGTACTTC. This codes for CASSPTGEYEQYF.

In this sample, this clonotype turned up a few times. The chain employs TRBV7-6 and TRBJ2-1; D gene uncertain. Germline V gene sequence: CDR1 SGHVS, CDR2 FNYEAQ. This CDR3 region has 14 residues. V dropped 1 base and J dropped 5 bases, with 9 bases sitting between them. The DNA of the CDR3 is TGTGCCAGCAGCTTAGGGGTGGGAAACAATGAGCAGTTCTTC. It translates to CASSLGVGNNEQFF.

This clonotype has ten or more counts. The chain recombines TRBV3-1 with TRBJ1-1; D unclear. The ends were cut back, 6 bases at V and 3 bases at J, with 14 bases in the middle. The germline V gene encodes CDR1 LGHDT and CDR2 YNNKEL (reference sequence). The CDR3 length is 14 residues. CDR3 sequence: CASRVSREDTEAFF. DNA of the CDR3: TGTGCCAGCAGGGTCAGCCGGGAGGACACTGAAGCTTTCTTT.

Many counts were recorded for this clonotype. The genes are TRBV20-1 and TRBJ1-2; TRBD1 matches at 8 bases. This CDR3 region has 12 residues. In germline, CDR1 is DFQATT, CDR2 SNEGSKA (reference sequence). The V gene end was trimmed by 5 bases and the J gene end by 7 bases; junction bases not matched to a gene: 6. In DNA, the CDR3 is TGCAGTGCTCTTTCAGGGGGCTTTGGCTACACCTTC. It codes for CSALSGGFGYTF.

This clonotype has ten or more counts. The CDR3 spells CSASLVRYEQYF. The CDR3 DNA is TGCAGTGCTAGCCTAGTTCGGTACGAGCAGTACTTC. The V call is TRBV20-1, the J call TRBJ2-7, with no clear D. Germline CDR1 is DFQATT and CDR2 is SNEGSKA (reference sequence). The CDR3 has 12 amino acids. Trimming took 3 bases from V and 4 from J, leaving 10 bases between them.

This clonotype was counted many times. The V gene is TRBV29-1, the J gene TRBJ1-2, with 9 bases fitting TRBD1. This CDR3 is 13 amino acids long. The V and J ends lost 0 bases and 4 bases, in that order; junction bases with no gene match: 0. CDR1 is SQVTM and CDR2 is ANQGSEA in the germline V gene. The CDR3 nucleotides read TGCAGCGTTGAAGAGGGACAGGGCTATGGCTACACCTTC. It is translated as CSVEEGQGYGYTF.

This clonotype was observed at least ten times. The J gene is TRBJ2-7, the V gene TRBV5-6, with D tentatively TRBD2 (5 bases). Looked up from germline, CDR1 is SGHDT and CDR2 is YYEEEE. The CDR3 has 13 amino acids. The V end lost 3 bases, the J end lost 4 bases, and 11 bases lay between the germline ends. As DNA, the CDR3 is TGTGCCAGCAGCTGGGTCCGGGGATACGAGCAGTACTTC. It specifies CASSWVRGYEQYF.

This clonotype was detected many times. V usage is TRBV20-1 and J usage is TRBJ2-1; D perhaps matches TRBD2 (7 bases). Germline-derived CDR1 and CDR2 are DFQATT and SNEGSKA (reference sequence). V gave up 7 bases and J gave up 8 bases, with 21 bases separating them. CDR3 length: 14 residues. The CDR3 region is CSDQGGGGGDEQFF. CDR3 sequence (DNA): TGCAGTGATCAAGGCGGGGGCGGCGGGGATGAGCAGTTCTTC.

This chain links TRBV7-2 with TRBJ2-1; 8 bases align to TRBD2. This CDR3 has 15 amino acids. The V gene end was trimmed by 6 bases and the J gene end by 6 bases; junction bases not matched to a gene: 10. Germline assignment: CDR1 SGHTA and CDR2 FQGNSA. The CDR3 region is CASRPGGVASNEQFF. The CDR3 region has the DNA TGTGCCAGCAGACCGGGGGGGGTAGCGTCCAATGAGCAGTTCTTC.

A few counts support this clonotype. The rearrangement joins TRBV15 to TRBJ1-2; TRBD1 matches 7 bases. Trimming removed 5 bases from V and 2 bases from J; junction bases left unmatched: 8. The V gene's germline CDR1 is LNHNV and CDR2 YYDKDF (reference sequence). The CDR3 runs 15 residues. The CDR3 spells CATSGRQGANYGYTF. The CDR3, as DNA: TGTGCCACCAGCGGGAGACAGGGAGCAAACTATGGCTACACCTTC.

This clonotype was counted at least ten times. This sequence joins TRBV15 and TRBJ1-2, with a possible D match to TRBD1 (6 bases). The CDR3 is 14 amino acids. Trimming took 4 bases from V and 4 from J, leaving 13 bases between them. Germline V gene data show CDR1 as LNHNV and CDR2 as YYDKDF (reference sequence). This CDR3 is CATSTTGYGYGYTF. The DNA for the CDR3 is TGTGCCACCAGCACAACAGGGTACGGCTATGGCTACACCTTC. Full variable domain (remainder filled in from reference TRBV15 and TRBJ1-2): DAMVIQNPRYQVTQFGKPVTLSCSQTLNHNVMYWYQQKSSQAPKLLFHYYDKDFNNEADTPDNFQSRRPNTSFCFLDIRSPGLGDTAMYLCATSTTGYGYGYTFGSGTRLTVV.

Many counts were recorded for this clonotype. The chain is built from TRBV4-1 and TRBJ1-2; D ambiguous. CDR1 MGHRA and CDR2 YSYEKL come from the germline V gene. V was shortened by 4 bases and J by 3 bases, with 15 bases between the two germline ends. The CDR3 covers 15 residues. The CDR3 bases are TGCGCCAGCAGCCGCCCGGTGGAGGGTTACTATGGCTACACCTTC. It yields the protein CASSRPVEGYYGYTF.

This clonotype was recorded many times. V and J are TRBV20-1 and TRBJ2-1, with a weak D call TRBD1 (6 bases). The V end was cut by 1 base, the J end by 2 bases, with 12 bases between. This CDR3 has 15 residues. Germline V CDR1 and CDR2: DFQATT, SNEGSKA (reference sequence). CDR3 residues: CSARASTGTYNEQFF. The CDR3 nucleotides are TGCAGTGCTAGAGCTTCGACAGGAACCTACAATGAGCAGTTCTTC.